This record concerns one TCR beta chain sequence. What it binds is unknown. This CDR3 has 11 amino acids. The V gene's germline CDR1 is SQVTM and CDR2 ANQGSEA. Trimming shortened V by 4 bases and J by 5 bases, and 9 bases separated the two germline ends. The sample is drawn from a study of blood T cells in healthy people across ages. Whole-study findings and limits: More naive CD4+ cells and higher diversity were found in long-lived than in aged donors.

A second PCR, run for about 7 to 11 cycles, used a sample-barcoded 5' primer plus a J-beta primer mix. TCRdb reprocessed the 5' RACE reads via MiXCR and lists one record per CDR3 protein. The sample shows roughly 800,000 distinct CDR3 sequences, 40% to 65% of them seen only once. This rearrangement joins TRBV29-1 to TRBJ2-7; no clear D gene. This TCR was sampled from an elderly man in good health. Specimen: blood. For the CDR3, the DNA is TGCAGCGTTGGTGGAGTCCACGAGCAGTACTTC. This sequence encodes CSVGGVHEQYF.